These 18 T cell receptor beta chains came from one sample sequenced in a study of CXCR3-negative and CXCR3-positive naive CD8 T cells. Whole-study findings and limits: CXCR3-positive naive cells carried more hydrophobic TRB CDR3s than CXCR3-negative ones.

No antigen is known for these receptors. The libraries of TRB cDNA were prepared using 5' RACE with UMI labels. TCRdb reanalyzed the 5' RACE reads, giving one entry per CDR3 protein sequence and no DNA. The table counts several thousand distinct CDR3 sequences; approximately 2.2% lies in the top ten. The sequenced sample was naive CXCR3+ CD8+ T cells from blood. The sample's subset: CD45RO-CCR7+CD27+CD95- naive CD8+ T cells expressing CXCR3 (TNR3+). These receptor sequences come from a human donor in good health. Some clones in this sample may be carry-over from other donors' samples.

This clonotype shows up as medium-sized by frequency. V and J are TRBV29-1 and TRBJ1-2. The CDR3 covers 13 residues. Per germline, CDR1 SQVTM and CDR2 ANQGSEA. The chain's CDR3 is CSVEDRESYGYTF. The full variable domain, its missing parts supplied by reference TRBV29-1 and TRBJ1-2, is SAVISQKPSRDICQRGTSLTIQCQVDSQVTMMFWYRQQPGQSLTLIATANQGSEATYESGFVIDKFPISRPNLTFSTLTVSNMSPEDSSIYLCSVEDRESYGYTFGSGTRLTVV.

The chain is built from TRBV14 and TRBJ2-1; TCRdb proposes TRBD2, but this gene call is untestable without DNA. The CDR3 is 14 residues long. Germline CDR1 is SGHDN and CDR2 is FVKESK. The chain's CDR3 is CASSPNGRLNEQFF.

J is TRBJ2-1 and V is TRBV24-1. The V gene's germline CDR1 is KGHDR and CDR2 SFDVKD. This CDR3 is built from 13 residues. The CDR3 spells CATSDLNYNEQFF.

This clonotype registers medium-sized by frequency. The V call is TRBV3-1, the J call TRBJ2-5; TCRdb designates TRBD2, a call that cannot be tested without DNA. CDR1 is LGHDT and CDR2 is YNNKEL in the germline V gene (reference sequence). The CDR3 is made up of 16 amino acids. The CDR3 here is CASSQEGLAGGETQYF.

The gene calls are TRBV29-1 and TRBJ2-5; TCRdb gives TRBD2 as the D gene, but with no DNA this cannot be confirmed. The CDR3 covers 18 residues. Germline V gene sequence: CDR1 SQVTM, CDR2 ANQGSEA. The CDR3 region is CSVEDLLTGDPGGQTQYF.

The chain has TRBV20-1 and TRBJ2-3. Germline V CDR1 and CDR2: DFQATT, SNEGSKA (reference sequence). The CDR3 has 13 residues. CDR3 sequence reads: CSAQHASTDTQYF.

Considering frequency, this clonotype is medium-sized. V gene TRBV28 combines with J gene TRBJ2-5; TCRdb proposes TRBD2, but this gene call is untestable without DNA. Germline assignment: CDR1 MDHEN and CDR2 SYDVKM. The CDR3 loop spans 19 amino acids. The chain's CDR3 is CASSHPDSETRIQQETQYF.

The chain couples TRBV4-1 to TRBJ2-7. Germline lookup yields CDR1 MGHRA and CDR2 YSYEKL. The CDR3 loop spans 13 amino acids. The CDR3 sequence is CASSQDATYEQYF.

Judged by frequency, this clonotype is medium-sized. This sequence joins TRBV3-1 and TRBJ2-5. The CDR3 extends over 14 amino acids. Germline V gene data show CDR1 as LGHDT and CDR2 as YNNKEL (reference sequence). The CDR3 loop reads CASSQVSARETQYF.

This clonotype is identified as medium-sized from frequency. The chain links TRBV7-8 to TRBJ2-7; TCRdb indicates TRBD1, and absent DNA this call remains unverified. The V gene's germline CDR1 is SGHVS and CDR2 FQNEAQ. CDR3 length equals 14 residues. The CDR3 loop reads CASSLGQGGSEQYF.

The chain has TRBV5-5 and TRBJ2-7. The length of the CDR3 is 13 residues. From germline, CDR1 is SGHKS and CDR2 YYEKEE (reference sequence). This chain's CDR3 is CASSLGRVGEQYF.

The gene calls are TRBV7-8 and TRBJ2-7; TCRdb reports TRBD2, a call that lacks DNA to check it against. The CDR3 is 16 residues long. From germline, CDR1 is SGHVS and CDR2 FQNEAQ. The CDR3 sequence is CASSLGRSGSVSEQYF.

The chain recombines TRBV16 with TRBJ2-1. Germline V gene sequence: CDR1 KGHSY, CDR2 FQNENV. This CDR3 region has 13 residues. CDR3 region: CASSQATSNEQFF.

This clonotype is classed as medium-sized by frequency. The chain has TRBV30 and TRBJ2-7; no DNA is available, so the TRBD1 call from TCRdb remains unchecked. The length of the CDR3 is 14 residues. From germline, CDR1 is GTSNPN and CDR2 SVGIG (reference sequence). The CDR3 sequence: CAWSVLGGLYEQYF.

Considering frequency, this clonotype is medium-sized. This chain links TRBV29-1 with TRBJ2-7. The germline V gene has CDR1 SQVTM and CDR2 ANQGSEA. The CDR3 contains 12 residues. CDR3 region: CSVNDDSYEQYF.

By frequency, this clonotype registers medium-sized (0.01 to 0.1%). The V gene is TRBV2, the J gene TRBJ1-3. The germline gives CDR1 SNHLY, CDR2 FYNNEI. This CDR3 region has 15 residues. CDR3: CASQKGAYSGNTIYF.

This clonotype shows up as medium-sized by frequency. This chain connects TRBV20-1 to TRBJ2-7; TCRdb names TRBD1, which stays unverified in the absence of DNA. The CDR3 totals 15 residues. Germline V gene data show CDR1 as DFQATT and CDR2 as SNEGSKA (reference sequence). This CDR3 reads CSVRGRSLNSYEQYF.

The chain combines TRBV29-1 with TRBJ2-5; TCRdb designates TRBD1, a call that cannot be tested without DNA. Germline-derived CDR1 and CDR2 are SQVTM and ANQGSEA. The CDR3 consists of 16 residues. The chain's CDR3 is CSVGPDRLPPQETQYF.